This T cell receptor beta chain derives from a study of blood T cell repertoires in COVID-19. Some clones are missing from TCRdb's copy, which holds only in-frame ones; the method was immunoSEQ multiplex PCR. The top ten clones hold more than 7.5% of a sample with 150,000 to 190,000 clones, around 84% of them seen once. From germline, CDR1 is MGHDK and CDR2 SYGVNS. V lost 1 base and J lost 1, with 8 bases in between. This CDR3 has 15 amino acids. The source is a woman aged 45-65 years with acute or convalescent COVID-19. This chain uses TRBV25-1 with TRBJ2-4; TRBD2 might be the D (5 bases). The sample comprised peripheral blood. CDR3 amino acids: CASSEFGSAKNIQYF. CDR3 in DNA: TGTGCCAGCAGTGAATTTGGGAGCGCCAAAAACATTCAGTACTTC.